Following are 2 T cell receptor beta chains from one sample sequenced in a study of T cell responses to AZD1222 COVID-19 vaccine. TCRdb's table, derived via immunoSEQ multiplex PCR, lists solely in-frame clones and lacks some. The sample has over 110,000 clones; approximately 90% are singletons. This material consisted of peripheral blood, taken 28 days after the second AZD1222 dose. The source is an adult who received the AZD1222 COVID-19 vaccine.

V gene TRBV9 combines with J gene TRBJ2-1, with 10 nucleotides matching TRBD2. This CDR3 is built from 15 residues. V trimming: 3 bases; J trimming: 8 bases; junction bases outside the gene matches: 8. CDR1 and CDR2 from the germline V gene are SGDLS and YYNGEE. CDR3 DNA sequence: TGTGCCAGCAGCGGGACTAGCGGACTAATGGATGAGCAGTTCTTC. Protein product: CASSGTSGLMDEQFF.

The rearrangement uses TRBV5-4 and TRBJ1-6; 7 positions match TRBD1. Germline lookup yields CDR1 SGHNT and CDR2 YYREEE (reference sequence). The ends lost 6 bases at V and 7 bases at J; junction bases unmatched: 7. The CDR3 runs to 14 residues. CDR3 residues: CASNRDRRNSPLHF. As DNA, the CDR3 is TGTGCCAGCAACAGGGACAGAAGGAATTCACCCCTCCACTTT.